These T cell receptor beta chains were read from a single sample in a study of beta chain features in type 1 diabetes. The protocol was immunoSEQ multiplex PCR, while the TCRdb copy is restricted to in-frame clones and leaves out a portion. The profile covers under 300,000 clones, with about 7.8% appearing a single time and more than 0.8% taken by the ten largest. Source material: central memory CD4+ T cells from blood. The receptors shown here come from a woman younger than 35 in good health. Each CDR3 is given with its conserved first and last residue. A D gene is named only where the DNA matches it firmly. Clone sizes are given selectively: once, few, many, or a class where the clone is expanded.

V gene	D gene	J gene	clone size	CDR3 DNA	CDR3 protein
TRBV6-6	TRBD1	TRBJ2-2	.	TGTGCCAGCAGACCGGGACAGCTGAACACCGGGGAGCTGTTTTTT	CASRPGQLNTGELFF
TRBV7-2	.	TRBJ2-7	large	TGTGCCAGCAGCCGCCGCACCTACGAGCAGTACTTC	CASSRRTYEQYF
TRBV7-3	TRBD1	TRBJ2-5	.	TGTGCCAGCAGCTCCCCGGGACAGGCTATAGGCAGAGAGACCCAGTACTTC	CASSSPGQAIGRETQYF
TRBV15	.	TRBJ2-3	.	TGTGCCACCAGCAGAAAGACAGGGACTAGCACAGATACGCAGTATTTT	CATSRKTGTSTDTQYF
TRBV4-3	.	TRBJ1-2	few	TGCGCCAGCAGCCAAGCGACAACAAACTATGGCTACACCTTC	CASSQATTNYGYTF
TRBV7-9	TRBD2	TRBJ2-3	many	TGTGCCAGCAGCTTAGGTAGCGGGGGCACAGATACGCAGTATTTT	CASSLGSGGTDTQYF
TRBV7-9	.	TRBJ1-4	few	TGTGCCAGCAGCCCGCCAGGGACAACTAATGAAAAACTGTTTTTT	CASSPPGTTNEKLFF
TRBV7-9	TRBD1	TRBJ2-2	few	TGTGCCAGCAGCTTATGGCAGGGGGCGAACACCGGGGAGCTGTTTTTT	CASSLWQGANTGELFF
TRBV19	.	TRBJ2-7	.	TGTGCCAGTAGTAGCGAAGGACAGCAAGCCTCCTACGAGCAGTACTTC	CASSSEGQQASYEQYF
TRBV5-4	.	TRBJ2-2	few	TGTGCCAGCAGCTTATGGGGTGGCGAGCTGTTTTTT	CASSLWGGELFF
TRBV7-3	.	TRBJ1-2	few	TGTGCCAGCAGCTTAAAGGGGGGCTCCTATGGCTACACCTTC	CASSLKGGSYGYTF
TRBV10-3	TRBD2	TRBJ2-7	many	TGTGCCATCAGCCCAGGGACTAGCGGGTCCCCTTACGAGCAGTACTTC	CAISPGTSGSPYEQYF
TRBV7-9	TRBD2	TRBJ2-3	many	TGTGCCAGCAGCACCGGGACTAGCGGGGGTAGGTCGCAGTATTTT	CASSTGTSGGRSQYF
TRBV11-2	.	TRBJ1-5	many	TGTGCCAGCAGCCAGAGGCTGGGGGACCCCCAGCATTTT	CASSQRLGDPQHF
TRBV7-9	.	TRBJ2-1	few	TGTGCCAGCAGCTTCATCGTGGTTTGGGCTGAGCAGTTCTTC	CASSFIVVWAEQFF
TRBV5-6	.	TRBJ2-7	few	TGTGCCAGCGACCTACAGGGTGGGAGCTACGAGCAGTACTTC	CASDLQGGSYEQYF
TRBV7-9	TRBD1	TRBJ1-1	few	TGTGCCAGCAGCTCTCGCACAGGGGTTGGCACTGAAGCTTTCTTT	CASSSRTGVGTEAFF
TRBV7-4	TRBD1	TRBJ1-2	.	TGTGCCAGCAGCTTAGGTTTAGTTACAGGGGAAATCTATGGCTACACCTTC	CASSLGLVTGEIYGYTF
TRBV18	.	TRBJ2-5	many	TGTGCCAGCTCCCCGGGGTTGAAAGAGACCCAGTACTTC	CASSPGLKETQYF
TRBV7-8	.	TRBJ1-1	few	TGTGCCAGCAGCAAAACAGGGACTGAAGCTTTCTTT	CASSKTGTEAFF
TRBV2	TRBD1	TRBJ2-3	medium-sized	TGTGCCAGCAGTTACAGGGGGCGCACAGATACGCAGTATTTT	CASSYRGRTDTQYF
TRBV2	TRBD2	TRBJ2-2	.	TGTGCCAGCAGTGCCAGCGGGGGGACCACCGGGGAGCTGTTTTTT	CASSASGGTTGELFF
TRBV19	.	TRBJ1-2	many	TGTGCCAGTAGTATGTCGGGGTTTAAGGGCTACACCTTC	CASSMSGFKGYTF
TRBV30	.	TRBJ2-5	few	TGTGCCTGGGCAGGGGTAAGCCAAGAGACCCAGTACTTC	CAWAGVSQETQYF
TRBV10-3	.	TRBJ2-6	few	TGTGCCAGCAGTTACACGGCCGGGACAAACAACGTCCTGACTTTC	CASSYTAGTNNVLTF
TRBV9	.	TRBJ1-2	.	TGTGCCAGCAGCCAAACAGGATTAGATGGCTACACCTTC	CASSQTGLDGYTF
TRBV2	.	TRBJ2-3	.	TGTGCCAGCAGTGGGGAGTTGGGTACGCAGTATTTT	CASSGELGTQYF
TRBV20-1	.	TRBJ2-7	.	TGCAGTGCTGGGATTTCCTACGAGCAGTACTTC	CSAGISYEQYF
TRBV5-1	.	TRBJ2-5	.	TGCGCCAGCAGCTTCGGGGAAGGAGAGACCCAGTACTTC	CASSFGEGETQYF
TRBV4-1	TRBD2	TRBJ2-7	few	TGCGCCAGCAGCCAAGAGTGGGGGACTAGCGCTGGCGAGCAGTACTTC	CASSQEWGTSAGEQYF
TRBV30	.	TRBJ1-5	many	TGTGCCTGGAGTACTGGGATCGGGCCCCAGCATTTT	CAWSTGIGPQHF
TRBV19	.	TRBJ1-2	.	TGTGCCAGTAGTCCCAGCGACCGCCCTAACTATGGCTACACCTTC	CASSPSDRPNYGYTF
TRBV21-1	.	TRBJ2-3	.	TGTGCCAGCAGCAAAGGCAGGGGGCGAGCAGATACGCAGTATTTT	CASSKGRGRADTQYF
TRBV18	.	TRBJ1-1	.	TGTGCCAGCTCACCTTCGATTGGGCCCAACACTGAAGCTTTCTTT	CASSPSIGPNTEAFF
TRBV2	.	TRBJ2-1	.	TGTGCCAGCAGTCTCTACGATGAGCAGTTCTTC	CASSLYDEQFF
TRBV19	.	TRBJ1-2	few	TGTGCCAGTGAGCACAGATCCCCCCAATTTTATGGCTACACCTTC	CASEHRSPQFYGYTF
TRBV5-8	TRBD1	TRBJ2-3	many	TGTGCCAGCAGCGTAACAGGGGAAGGAGATACGCAGTATTTT	CASSVTGEGDTQYF
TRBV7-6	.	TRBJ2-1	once	TGTGCCAGCAGCTTAGTGGAGGGGGAAGGAGGCAATGAGCAGTTCTTC	CASSLVEGEGGNEQFF
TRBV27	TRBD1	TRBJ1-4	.	TGTGCCACCTCCGGGTTGGGGACAGCTCATAATGAAAAACTGTTTTTT	CATSGLGTAHNEKLFF
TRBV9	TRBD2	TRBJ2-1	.	TGTGCCAGCAGCGCAACGGGACTAGCGGTCGGGGGGGAGCAGTTCTTC	CASSATGLAVGGEQFF
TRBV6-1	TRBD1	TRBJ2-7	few	TGTGCCAGCAGGCCCGCCGGGACAGGGTCACACGAGCAGTACTTC	CASRPAGTGSHEQYF
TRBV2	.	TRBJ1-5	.	TGTGCCAGCAAACAGGACAGTAGCAATCAGCCCCAGCATTTT	CASKQDSSNQPQHF